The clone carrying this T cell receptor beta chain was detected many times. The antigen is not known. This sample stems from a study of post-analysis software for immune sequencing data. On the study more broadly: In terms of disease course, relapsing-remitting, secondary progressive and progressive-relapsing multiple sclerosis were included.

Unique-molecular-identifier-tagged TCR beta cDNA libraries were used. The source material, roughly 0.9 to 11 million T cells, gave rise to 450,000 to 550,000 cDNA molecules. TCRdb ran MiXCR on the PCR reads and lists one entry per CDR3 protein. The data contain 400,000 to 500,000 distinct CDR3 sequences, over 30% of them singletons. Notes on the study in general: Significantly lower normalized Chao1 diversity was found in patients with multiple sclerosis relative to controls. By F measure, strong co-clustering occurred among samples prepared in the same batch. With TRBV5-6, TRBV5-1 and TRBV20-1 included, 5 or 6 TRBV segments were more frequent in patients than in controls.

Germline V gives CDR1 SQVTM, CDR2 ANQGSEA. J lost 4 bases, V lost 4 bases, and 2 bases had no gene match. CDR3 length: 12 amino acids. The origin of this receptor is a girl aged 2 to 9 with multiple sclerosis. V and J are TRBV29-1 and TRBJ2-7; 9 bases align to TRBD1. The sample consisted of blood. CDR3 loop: CSVVDRGYEQYF. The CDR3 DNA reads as TGCAGCGTTGTGGACAGGGGTTACGAGCAGTACTTC.